This T cell receptor beta chain was documented in a study of T cells in Graves' hyperthyroidism and ophthalmopathy. The TCR beta CDR3 regions underwent amplification using RNA transcripts as the source. HTBI primers drove first-round RT-PCR of the TCR CDR3. TCRdb reanalysed the multiplex PCR reads using MiXCR and keeps one entry per CDR3 protein. Of a few hundred thousand distinct CDR3 sequences listed, about half are singletons. Germline V gene data show CDR1 as SEHNR and CDR2 as FQNEAQ (reference sequence). The V and J ends lost 3 bases and 9 bases respectively, with 12 bases between them. CDR3 length: 12 amino acids.

The chain is built from TRBV7-9 and TRBJ2-7; D is uncertain. The specimen sequenced was peripheral blood or thyroid tissue (not recorded which). This receptor was obtained from a woman aged 18-29 years with Graves' hyperthyroidism. The CDR3 region is CASSFFTDTQYF. For the CDR3, the DNA is TGTGCCAGCAGCTTTTTCACAGATACGCAGTACTTC.